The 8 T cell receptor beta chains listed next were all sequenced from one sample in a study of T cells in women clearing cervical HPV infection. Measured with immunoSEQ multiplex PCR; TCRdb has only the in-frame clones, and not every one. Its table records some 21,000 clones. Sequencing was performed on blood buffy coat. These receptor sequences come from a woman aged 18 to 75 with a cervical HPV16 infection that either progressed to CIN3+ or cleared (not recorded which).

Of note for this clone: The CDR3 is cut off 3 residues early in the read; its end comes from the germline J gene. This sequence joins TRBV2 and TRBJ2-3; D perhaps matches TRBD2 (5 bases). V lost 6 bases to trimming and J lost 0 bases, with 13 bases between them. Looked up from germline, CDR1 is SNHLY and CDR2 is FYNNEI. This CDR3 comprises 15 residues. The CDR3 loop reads CASSVTTSSTDTQYF. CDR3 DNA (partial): TGTGCCAGCAGCGTGACTACGTCTAGCACAGATACG.

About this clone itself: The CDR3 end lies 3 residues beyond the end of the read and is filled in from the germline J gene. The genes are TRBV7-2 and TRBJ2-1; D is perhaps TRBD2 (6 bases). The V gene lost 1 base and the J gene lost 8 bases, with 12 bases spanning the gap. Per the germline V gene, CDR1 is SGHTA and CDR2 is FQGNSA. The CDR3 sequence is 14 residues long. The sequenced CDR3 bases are TGTGCCAGCAGCTTAGAAGGAGGGTTCTATGAG. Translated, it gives CASSLEGGFYE. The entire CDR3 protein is CASSLEGGFYEQFF.

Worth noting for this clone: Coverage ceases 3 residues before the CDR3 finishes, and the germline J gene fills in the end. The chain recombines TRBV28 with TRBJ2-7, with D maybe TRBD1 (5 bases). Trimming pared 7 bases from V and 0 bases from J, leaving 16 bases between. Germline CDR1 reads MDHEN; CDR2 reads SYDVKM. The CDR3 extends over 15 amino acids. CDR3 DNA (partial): TGTGCCAGCACTCCGGTTTGGACATACTCCTACGAG. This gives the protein CASTPVWTYSYE. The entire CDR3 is CASTPVWTYSYEQYF.

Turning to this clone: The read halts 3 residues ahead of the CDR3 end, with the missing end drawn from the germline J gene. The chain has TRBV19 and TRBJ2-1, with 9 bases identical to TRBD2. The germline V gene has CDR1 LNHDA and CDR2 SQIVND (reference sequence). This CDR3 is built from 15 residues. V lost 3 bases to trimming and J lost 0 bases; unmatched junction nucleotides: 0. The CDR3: CASSISGSSYNEQFF. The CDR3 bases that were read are TGTGCCAGTAGTATTAGCGGGAGCTCCTACAATGAG. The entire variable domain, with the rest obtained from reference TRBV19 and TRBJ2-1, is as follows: DGGITQSPKYLFRKEGQNVTLSCEQNLNHDAMYWYRQDPGQGLRLIYYSQIVNDFQKGDIAEGYSVSREKKESFPLTVTSAQKNPTAFYLCASSISGSSYNEQFFGPGTRLTVL.

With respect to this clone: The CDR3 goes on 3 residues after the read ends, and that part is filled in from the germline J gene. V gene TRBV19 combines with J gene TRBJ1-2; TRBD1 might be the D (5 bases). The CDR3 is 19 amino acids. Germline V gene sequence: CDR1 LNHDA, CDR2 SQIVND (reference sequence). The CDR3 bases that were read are TGTGCCAGTAGTATGATCGGGACTAGCGGGGCCTCTAGCACAGATACC. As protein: CASSMIGTSGASSTDT. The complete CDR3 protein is CASSMIGTSGASSTDTYTF.

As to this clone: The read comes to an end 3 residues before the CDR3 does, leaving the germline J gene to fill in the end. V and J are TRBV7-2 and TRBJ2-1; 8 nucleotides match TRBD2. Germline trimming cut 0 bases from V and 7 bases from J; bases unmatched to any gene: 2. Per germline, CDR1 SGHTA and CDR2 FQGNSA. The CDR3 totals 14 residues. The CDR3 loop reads CASSLATSVNEQFF. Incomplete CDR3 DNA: TGTGCCAGCAGCTTAGCGACTAGCGTGAATGAG.

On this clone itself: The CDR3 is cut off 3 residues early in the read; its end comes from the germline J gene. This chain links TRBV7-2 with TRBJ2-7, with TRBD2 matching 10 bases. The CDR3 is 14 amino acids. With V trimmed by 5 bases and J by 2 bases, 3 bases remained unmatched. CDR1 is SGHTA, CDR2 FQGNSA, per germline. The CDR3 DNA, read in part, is TGTGCCAGCAGCCCTAGCGGGAGCCCCTACGAG. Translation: CASSPSGSPYE. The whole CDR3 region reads CASSPSGSPYEQYF.

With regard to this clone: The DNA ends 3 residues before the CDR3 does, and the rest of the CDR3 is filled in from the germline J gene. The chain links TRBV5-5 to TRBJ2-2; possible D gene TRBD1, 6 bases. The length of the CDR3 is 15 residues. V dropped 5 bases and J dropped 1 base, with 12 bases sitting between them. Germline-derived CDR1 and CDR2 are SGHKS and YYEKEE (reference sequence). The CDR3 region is CASSTGHLNTGELFF. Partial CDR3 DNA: TGTGCCAGCAGTACGGGACATTTGAACACCGGGGAG.